These T cell receptor beta chains were read from a single sample in a study of blood T cell repertoires in COVID-19. Here immunoSEQ multiplex PCR was the method, and the copy in TCRdb shows in-frame clones only, minus some. This repertoire shows some 170,000 clones, 80% found once; its top ten account for approximately 6%. The source material was PBMCs or T cells enriched from blood (not recorded which). The receptors shown here come from a middle-aged man who had recovered from COVID-19. Each CDR3 is given with its conserved first and last residue. D genes are given only for firm matches. Clone size is given for some rows only: seen once, a few or many times, or a class if the clone is expanded.

V gene	J gene	clone size	D gene	CDR3 DNA	CDR3 protein
TRBV7-2	TRBJ1-3	.	.	TGTGCCAGCAGCTTCCGGGGGGGTGCTGGAAACACCATATATTTT	CASSFRGGAGNTIYF
TRBV2	TRBJ2-1	.	TRBD1	TGTGCCAGCGGGACAGGGATAAACAATGAGCAGTTCTTC	CASGTGINNEQFF
TRBV27	TRBJ1-5	.	TRBD1	TGTGCCAGCAGCCGGGTCCAGGGGGATCAGCCCCAGCATTTT	CASSRVQGDQPQHF
TRBV6-5	TRBJ2-3	.	.	TGTGCCAGCAGTTACGGGGGGAAGGATACGCAGTATTTT	CASSYGGKDTQYF
TRBV5-5	TRBJ1-3	.	.	TGTGCCAGCAGCTTGGCTCCGGCAGGGCTCTCTGGAAACACCATATATTTT	CASSLAPAGLSGNTIYF
TRBV25-1	TRBJ1-2	.	.	TGTGCCAGCAGACCGAGGGCCGACTATGGCTACACCTTC	CASRPRADYGYTF
TRBV14	TRBJ1-1	few	.	TGTGCCAGCAGCCAATTTCGTGGGCAAGGCACTGAAGCTTTCTTT	CASSQFRGQGTEAFF
TRBV19	TRBJ1-6	.	.	TGTGCCAGTAGTATCCCCCCAGGGGCCTCTAATTCACCCCTCCACTTT	CASSIPPGASNSPLHF
TRBV10-3	TRBJ1-3	once	TRBD1	TGTGCCATCAGTGGTGGGACAGGGAATTATGGAAACACCATATATTTT	CAISGGTGNYGNTIYF
TRBV29-1	TRBJ1-2	.	TRBD1	TGCAGCGTGGGGGGACAGGGGGTAGGCTACACCTTC	CSVGGQGVGYTF
TRBV2	TRBJ2-5	.	TRBD2	TGTGCCAGCAGGCCGACTAGCGGGGGGATAGAGACCCAGTACTTC	CASRPTSGGIETQYF
TRBV9	TRBJ2-1	.	TRBD2	TGTGCCAGCAGCACTAGACTAGCTTCTGAGCAGTTCTTC	CASSTRLASEQFF
TRBV15	TRBJ1-2	.	TRBD1	TGTGCCACCAGCAGAGATGAAACAGGGGGCGACTATGGCTACACCTTC	CATSRDETGGDYGYTF
TRBV5-1	TRBJ1-1	.	.	TGCGCCAGCAGCTTGGAATCAGGGGTAAACACTGAAGCTTTCTTT	CASSLESGVNTEAFF
TRBV6-5	TRBJ1-6	once	TRBD1	TGTGCCAGCAGGCGATCGGGGACAGGGAGAGATCATCCCCACTTT	CASRRSGTGRDHPHF
TRBV5-8	TRBJ1-5	.	.	TGTGCCAGCAGCTTGGCCCACCTAAGCAATCAGCCCCAGCATTTT	CASSLAHLSNQPQHF